This entry lists 10 T cell receptor beta chains sequenced from one sample in a study of T cells in localized non-small cell lung cancer. Clones were sequenced by immunoSEQ multiplex PCR, and TCRdb holds only the in-frame ones, with some missing. The table records roughly 30,000 clones, 92% of them present only once. The source was peripheral blood mononuclear cells, collected before any cancer treatment. The receptors shown here come from a woman aged 35-70 years with stage III lung adenocarcinoma.

The chain recombines TRBV29-1 with TRBJ1-1, with a possible D match to TRBD1 (5 bases). V was trimmed by 5 bases and J by 5 bases, leaving 9 bases between them. The CDR3 covers 11 residues. Germline loops: CDR1 SQVTM, CDR2 ANQGSEA. CDR3 residues: CSVPRETEAFF. In nucleotides, the CDR3 is TGCAGCGTTCCCAGGGAGACTGAAGCTTTCTTT.

The V call is TRBV4-1, the J call TRBJ1-2, with D perhaps TRBD1 (6 bases). The CDR3 runs to 15 residues. From germline, CDR1 is MGHRA and CDR2 YSYEKL. V lost 2 bases and J lost 4, with 14 bases in between. The CDR3 reads CASSQPIQGRYGYTF. The CDR3 DNA reads as TGCGCCAGCAGCCAACCAATACAGGGACGCTATGGCTACACCTTC.

The gene calls are TRBV7-9 and TRBJ2-6; D is undetermined. The CDR3 contains 14 residues. Germline V gene data show CDR1 as SEHNR and CDR2 as FQNEAQ (reference sequence). The V gene lost 3 bases and the J gene lost 0 bases, with 3 bases spanning the gap. CDR3 protein: CASSLNSGANVLTF. Here the CDR3 DNA reads TGTGCCAGCAGCTTGAACTCTGGGGCCAACGTCCTGACTTTC.

The rearrangement links TRBV28 to TRBJ1-1; 7 bases match TRBD1. Per the germline V gene, CDR1 is MDHEN and CDR2 is SYDVKM. This CDR3 is 14 amino acids long. J gave up 5 bases and V 6 bases, and 9 bases lay outside the gene matches. The CDR3: CASRVSTGVTEAFF. The CDR3 DNA sequence: TGTGCCAGCAGAGTTTCAACAGGGGTGACTGAAGCTTTCTTT.

The chain joins TRBV28 to TRBJ2-4; a weak D match, TRBD2 (5 bases). Looked up from germline, CDR1 is MDHEN and CDR2 is SYDVKM. CDR3 length: 15 residues. Trimming cost V 5 bases and J 1 base, with 12 bases left between them. This CDR3 reads CASSLGVGAKNIQYF. The CDR3 nucleotides read TGTGCCAGCAGTCTCGGGGTAGGGGCCAAAAACATTCAGTACTTC. Together with reference TRBV28 and TRBJ2-4, the CDR3 gives the full variable domain: DVKVTQSSRYLVKRTGEKVFLECVQDMDHENMFWYRQDPGLGLRLIYFSYDVKMKEKGDIPEGYSVSREKKERFSLILESASTNQTSMYLCASSLGVGAKNIQYFGAGTRLSVL.

This chain joins TRBV27 and TRBJ2-3; D remains ambiguous. The CDR3 spans 13 residues. V was clipped by 2 bases and J by 5 bases, with 8 bases between them. Germline values: CDR1 MNHEY, CDR2 SMNVEV (reference sequence). The CDR3 region is CASSLKELDTQYF. CDR3 sequence (DNA): TGTGCCAGCAGTTTAAAGGAATTAGATACGCAGTATTTT.

The chain couples TRBV9 to TRBJ2-2; either TRBD1 or TRBD2 may supply D (5 bases each). The CDR3 sequence is 14 residues long. Trimming cost V 6 bases and J 2 bases, with 11 bases left between them. CDR1 is SGDLS and CDR2 is YYNGEE in the germline V gene. Here the CDR3 DNA reads TGTGCCAGCACCCATGGGGGAAACACCGGGGAGCTGTTTTTT. This codes for CASTHGGNTGELFF.

The J gene is TRBJ1-1, the V gene TRBV2; D is unresolved. CDR3 length equals 12 residues. Deletions cut 2 bases from V and 6 bases from J, with 7 bases between. Germline V gene sequence: CDR1 SNHLY, CDR2 FYNNEI. In DNA form, the CDR3 reads TGTGCCAGCAGTGAATACGGCTCTGAAGCTTTCTTT. Translation gives CASSEYGSEAFF.

The rearrangement joins TRBV9 to TRBJ1-3, with D unresolved. The V end was cut by 0 bases, the J end by 2 bases, with 18 bases between. The CDR3 has 18 residues. The germline gives CDR1 SGDLS, CDR2 YYNGEE. The CDR3 sequence is CASSVDPASGLPGNTIYF. The DNA for the CDR3 is TGTGCCAGCAGCGTAGATCCGGCATCCGGGCTTCCTGGAAACACCATATATTTT.

V usage is TRBV28 and J usage is TRBJ2-7, with unresolved D. Per the germline V gene, CDR1 is MDHEN and CDR2 is SYDVKM. Trimming pared 1 base from V and 0 bases from J, leaving 7 bases between. The CDR3 length is 14 residues. CDR3 in DNA: TGTGCCAGCAGTTTATTATCAGACTCCTACGAGCAGTACTTC. It translates to CASSLLSDSYEQYF.